The 9 T cell receptor beta chains below come from one sample, sequenced in a study of human T cells and chemical hapten exposure. Time point defined: patch test 2, 6 weeks after DPC sensitization. Specified treatment: therapeutic diphenylcyclopropenone sensitization with weekly scalp DPC. TCRdb re-called the RACE reads through MiXCR, storing one row per CDR3 protein. Of around 99,000 distinct CDR3 sequences in the sample, 11% were seen once. The sample in question was whole blood, obtained in connection with sensitization to the hapten diphenylcyclopropenone (DPC). The source is a man aged 35 to 55 with alopecia areata. Some clones in this sample may be carry-over from other donors' samples.

This chain uses TRBV7-9 with TRBJ1-6; D is unclear. CDR3 length equals 13 residues. The germline V gene encodes CDR1 SEHNR and CDR2 FQNEAQ (reference sequence). V lost 2 bases to trimming and J lost 5 bases, with 4 bases between them. The DNA of the CDR3 is TGTGCCAGCAGCTTAACGGATAATTCACCCCTCCACTTT. It encodes CASSLTDNSPLHF.

There are a few counts of this clonotype. The chain carries TRBV6-1 and TRBJ2-7; 7 bases fit TRBD1. The germline V gene encodes CDR1 MNHNS and CDR2 SASEGT. V lost 0 bases to trimming and J lost 4 bases; unmatched junction nucleotides: 15. The CDR3 runs 18 residues. CDR3: CASSEASLGQGVKYEQYV. CDR3 nucleotide sequence: TGTGCCAGCAGTGAAGCGTCCCTTGGGCAGGGGGTAAAGTACGAGCAGTACGTC.

This clonotype was counted only a few times. This chain joins TRBV6-2 or TRBV6-3 and TRBJ2-7; 9 bases line up with TRBD2. This CDR3 has 16 amino acids. J gave up 0 bases and V 4 bases, and 7 bases lay outside the gene matches. CDR1 and CDR2 from the germline V gene are MNHEY and SVGEGT. The chain's CDR3 is CASSWGAGGYSYEQYV. CDR3 nucleotide sequence: TGTGCCAGCAGTTGGGGAGCGGGAGGATACTCCTACGAGCAGTACGTC.

This clonotype has just a few counts. This sequence joins TRBV12-3 or TRBV12-4 and TRBJ1-1; 9 bases agree with TRBD1. The CDR3 sequence is 16 residues long. V shed 4 bases, J shed 1 base, and the junction held 7 bases outside the gene matches. In DNA, the CDR3 is TGTGCCAGCAGTTCAACTCCGGGACAGGGGAACACTGAAGCTTTCTTT. Protein product: CASSSTPGQGNTEAFF.

V gene TRBV6-1 combines with J gene TRBJ1-5; unclear D gene. The CDR3 has 15 amino acids. The germline CDR1 and CDR2 sequences are MNHNS and SASEGT. Trimming cost V 1 base and J 4 bases, with 11 bases left between them. The CDR3 nucleotides read TGTGCCAGCAGTGAAGTCTGGGGATCTAATCAGCCCCAGCATTTT. The encoded protein is CASSEVWGSNQPQHF.

The chain has TRBV14 and TRBJ2-5; tentative D call: TRBD1 (5 bases). Looked up from germline, CDR1 is SGHDN and CDR2 is FVKESK. Trimming stripped 0 bases from V and 12 bases from J, with 11 bases between. This CDR3 is built from 12 residues. The CDR3 DNA follows: TGTGCCAGCAGCCAAGATGGTGGGGCAAAGTACTTC. Protein sequence: CASSQDGGAKYF.

This clonotype was observed at least ten times. This sequence joins TRBV12-5 and TRBJ2-5, with D perhaps matching TRBD2 (6 bases). Germline CDR1 is LGHNT and CDR2 is FRNRAP. The ends were cut back, 3 bases at V and 5 bases at J, with 7 bases in the middle. The CDR3 spans 12 residues. CDR3 amino acids: CASGFGGETQYF. CDR3 DNA sequence: TGTGCTAGTGGTTTCGGAGGGGAGACCCAGTACTTC.

This clonotype was observed a handful of times. The chain combines TRBV18 with TRBJ1-1; D remains unclear. The CDR3 contains 13 residues. V was cut by 3 bases and J by 0 bases, with 5 bases left in between. Germline assignment: CDR1 KGHSH and CDR2 LQKENI. CDR3 in DNA: TGTGCCAGCTCACCGGTCATGAACACTGAAGCTTTCTTT. It yields the protein CASSPVMNTEAFF.

At least ten counts were recorded for this clonotype. The genes are TRBV7-9 and TRBJ1-1; D remains unclear. V was trimmed by 5 bases and J by 7 bases, leaving 17 bases between them. The V gene's germline CDR1 is SEHNR and CDR2 FQNEAQ (reference sequence). This CDR3 has 14 amino acids. DNA for the CDR3: TGTGCCAGCAGCCCCCGAGACACGCTCTTTGAAGCTTTCTTT. This codes for CASSPRDTLFEAFF. Filled out from reference TRBV7-9 and TRBJ1-1, the complete variable domain reads DTGVSQNPRHKITKRGQNVTFRCDPISEHNRLYWYRQTLGQGPEFLTYFQNEAQLEKSRLLSDRFSAERPKGSFSTLEIQRTEQGDSAMYLCASSPRDTLFEAFFGQGTRLTVV.